These T cell receptor beta chains were read from a single sample in a study of CD8+ T cells in alopecia areata. Data came from immunoSEQ multiplex PCR; TCRdb stores just in-frame clones and leaves some out. Altogether fewer than 110,000 clones are present, 80% to 85% being singletons, with the ten largest covering under 25%. The sample consisted of CD8+ T cells sorted from blood, taken at week 24, from a patient treated with tofacitinib. The receptor set was obtained from a human donor with alopecia areata. Both conserved end residues are part of each CDR3. Each record gives: J gene, V gene, clone size, D gene, CDR3 protein, CDR3 DNA. A D gene is named only where the DNA matches it firmly. Size tells how often a clone was seen (once, few, many) or the class of an expanded clone, and some rows leave it out.

J: TRBJ1-5; V: TRBV4-1; size: -; D: TRBD1; CDR3: CASSHRTTGVPQHF; DNA: TGCGCCAGCAGCCACCGGACCACAGGGGTACCCCAGCATTTT
J: TRBJ2-5; V: TRBV19; size: -; D: -; CDR3: CASSGQQETQYF; DNA: TGTGCCAGTAGTGGGCAGCAAGAGACCCAGTACTTC
J: TRBJ1-5; V: TRBV4-1; size: -; D: TRBD1; CDR3: CASGRGQGTVEPQHF; DNA: TGCGCCAGCGGCCGCGGACAGGGTACGGTGGAGCCCCAGCATTTT
J: TRBJ2-3; V: TRBV15; size: -; D: TRBD2; CDR3: CATSRGPGTSGDTQYF; DNA: TGTGCCACCAGCAGGGGTCCCGGGACTAGTGGAGATACGCAGTATTTT
J: TRBJ2-3; V: TRBV25-1; size: -; D: -; CDR3: CASSEEPQGYTDTQYF; DNA: TGTGCCAGCAGTGAAGAGCCACAGGGATACACAGATACGCAGTATTTT
J: TRBJ1-5; V: TRBV7-2; size: -; D: -; CDR3: CASSFPAGGGGNQPQHF; DNA: TGTGCCAGCAGTTTCCCGGCGGGGGGGGGCGGAAATCAGCCCCAGCATTTT
J: TRBJ2-3; V: TRBV4-3; size: -; D: TRBD1; CDR3: CASSQGPGQGTDTQYF; DNA: TGCGCCAGCAGCCAAGGGCCGGGACAGGGCACAGATACGCAGTATTTT
J: TRBJ2-6; V: TRBV7-9; size: once; D: TRBD1; CDR3: CASSLVTGAGANVLTF; DNA: TGTGCCAGCAGCTTAGTGACAGGGGCTGGGGCCAACGTCCTGACTTTC
J: TRBJ2-2; V: TRBV7-9; size: once; D: -; CDR3: CASNRPTGELFF; DNA: TGTGCCAGCAACAGACCCACCGGGGAGCTGTTTTTT
J: TRBJ2-3; V: TRBV7-8; size: -; D: -; CDR3: CASSPRSGAEGDTQYF; DNA: TGTGCCAGCAGCCCCCGTAGCGGCGCGGAAGGAGATACGCAGTATTTT
J: TRBJ1-2; V: TRBV5-1; size: -; D: -; CDR3: CASSLALAGLSYGYTF; DNA: TGCGCCAGCAGCTTGGCCCTTGCCGGACTCAGCTATGGCTACACCTTC
J: TRBJ2-7; V: TRBV7-8; size: -; D: -; CDR3: CASSLGGGGYEQYF; DNA: TGTGCCAGCAGCTTAGGAGGGGGGGGTTACGAGCAGTACTTC
J: TRBJ2-1; V: TRBV19; size: -; D: -; CDR3: CASSISRLEQFF; DNA: TGTGCCAGTAGTATTTCCCGGTTGGAGCAGTTCTTC
J: TRBJ2-7; V: TRBV4-3; size: -; D: -; CDR3: CASSQVPGYEQYF; DNA: TGCGCCAGCAGCCAAGTCCCTGGTTACGAGCAGTACTTC
J: TRBJ2-4; V: TRBV2; size: -; D: -; CDR3: CASSELPGARAKNIQYF; DNA: TGTGCCAGCAGTGAACTTCCGGGGGCACGAGCCAAAAACATTCAGTACTTC
J: TRBJ2-1; V: TRBV4-1; size: once; D: -; CDR3: CASSQKQTGVEQFF; DNA: TGCGCCAGCAGCCAAAAGCAGACGGGGGTAGAGCAGTTCTTC
J: TRBJ2-2; V: TRBV5-6; size: few; D: TRBD1; CDR3: CASSPPGRGPAGELFF; DNA: TGTGCCAGCAGCCCCCCCGGCAGGGGGCCAGCCGGGGAGCTGTTTTTT
J: TRBJ2-7; V: TRBV10-3; size: -; D: TRBD1; CDR3: CAISGDSFPYEQYF; DNA: TGTGCCATCAGTGGGGACAGTTTCCCCTACGAGCAGTACTTC
J: TRBJ2-1; V: TRBV14; size: -; D: -; CDR3: CASSQHRSRETPSLYNEQFF; DNA: TGTGCCAGCAGCCAACATCGGAGCAGGGAAACCCCGTCGCTCTACAATGAGCAGTTCTTC
J: TRBJ2-1; V: TRBV10-3; size: few; D: TRBD2; CDR3: CAISPSGASYNEQFF; DNA: TGTGCCATCAGTCCCAGCGGGGCCTCCTACAATGAGCAGTTCTTC
J: TRBJ1-5; V: TRBV19; size: -; D: -; CDR3: CASNRPGVDNQPQHF; DNA: TGTGCCAGTAATCGTCCAGGGGTGGACAATCAGCCCCAGCATTTT
J: TRBJ2-7; V: TRBV29-1; size: -; D: TRBD1; CDR3: CSARDRGKYEQYF; DNA: TGCAGCGCCCGGGACAGGGGCAAGTACGAGCAGTACTTC
J: TRBJ1-1; V: TRBV5-6; size: once; D: -; CDR3: CASSLTGLNTEAFF; DNA: TGTGCCAGCAGCTTGACAGGGCTGAACACTGAAGCTTTCTTT
J: TRBJ1-3; V: TRBV7-9; size: -; D: -; CDR3: CASSPPGTSGNTIYF; DNA: TGTGCCAGCAGCCCCCCCGGGACCTCTGGAAACACCATATATTTT
J: TRBJ2-5; V: TRBV5-4; size: -; D: -; CDR3: CASSLDQDSQETQYF; DNA: TGTGCCAGCAGCTTGGATCAGGACAGCCAAGAGACCCAGTACTTC
J: TRBJ2-1; V: TRBV9; size: -; D: -; CDR3: CASSVGLASYNEQFF; DNA: TGTGCCAGCAGCGTAGGCCTAGCGTCCTACAATGAGCAGTTCTTC
J: TRBJ2-5; V: TRBV7-6; size: -; D: -; CDR3: CASSLDPSGETQYF; DNA: TGTGCCAGCAGCTTAGACCCGTCAGGGGAGACCCAGTACTTC
J: TRBJ2-7; V: TRBV27; size: medium-sized; D: -; CDR3: CASSLGSPYEQYF; DNA: TGTGCCAGCTCTTTGGGGTCCCCCTACGAGCAGTACTTC
J: TRBJ1-1; V: TRBV30; size: -; D: -; CDR3: CAWDEGLSNTEAFF; DNA: TGTGCCTGGGATGAGGGACTTTCGAACACTGAAGCTTTCTTT
J: TRBJ2-3; V: TRBV27; size: -; D: -; CDR3: CASRPHATNTQYF; DNA: TGTGCCAGCAGGCCCCATGCTACGAATACGCAGTATTTT
J: TRBJ2-1; V: TRBV28; size: -; D: TRBD1; CDR3: CASSLFWDSNNEQFF; DNA: TGTGCCAGCAGTTTATTCTGGGACAGTAACAATGAGCAGTTCTTC
J: TRBJ2-5; V: TRBV9; size: few; D: -; CDR3: CPRSGGEGAGETQYF; DNA: TGTCCCCGCAGCGGAGGGGAAGGGGCGGGGGAGACCCAGTACTTC
J: TRBJ2-6; V: TRBV6-1; size: -; D: -; CDR3: CASAGANVLTF; DNA: TGTGCCAGCGCAGGGGCCAACGTCCTGACTTTC
J: TRBJ2-1; V: TRBV30; size: -; D: TRBD2; CDR3: CAWSLSGGAYEQFF; DNA: TGTGCCTGGAGCTTGTCCGGGGGGGCATATGAGCAGTTCTTC
J: TRBJ2-5; V: TRBV5-4; size: -; D: TRBD1; CDR3: CASSFGTGSPQETQYF; DNA: TGTGCCAGCAGCTTCGGGACAGGGTCCCCCCAAGAGACCCAGTACTTC
J: TRBJ2-7; V: TRBV7-9; size: -; D: -; CDR3: CASSRIEQSSYEQYF; DNA: TGTGCCAGCAGCCGAATCGAACAGAGCTCCTACGAGCAGTACTTC
J: TRBJ1-1; V: TRBV7-6; size: -; D: TRBD1; CDR3: CASSPLAGGRMTLSEAFF; DNA: TGTGCCAGCAGCCCCCTCGCAGGGGGTAGGATGACCCTGTCTGAAGCTTTCTTT
J: TRBJ1-1; V: TRBV2; size: -; D: -; CDR3: CASLGANTEAFF; DNA: TGTGCCAGCCTTGGAGCCAACACTGAAGCTTTCTTT
J: TRBJ2-2; V: TRBV6-1; size: -; D: -; CDR3: CASREGNWVAANTGELFF; DNA: TGTGCCAGCAGGGAAGGGAATTGGGTGGCAGCGAACACCGGGGAGCTGTTTTTT
J: TRBJ1-2; V: TRBV19; size: -; D: -; CDR3: CASRGQGDYTF; DNA: TGTGCCAGTAGAGGCCAGGGTGACTACACCTTC
J: TRBJ2-1; V: TRBV5-1; size: -; D: -; CDR3: CASSLSGEQFF; DNA: TGCGCCAGCAGCCTAAGCGGTGAGCAGTTCTTC
J: TRBJ2-7; V: TRBV5-4; size: -; D: -; CDR3: CASSFGPYEQYF; DNA: TGTGCCAGCAGCTTCGGCCCCTACGAGCAGTACTTC
J: TRBJ2-7; V: TRBV13; size: -; D: -; CDR3: CASSSRDSLSYEQYF; DNA: TGTGCCAGCAGCTCGAGGGACTCCCTCTCCTACGAGCAGTACTTC
J: TRBJ1-6; V: TRBV4-1; size: -; D: -; CDR3: CASSYRTEDNSPLHF; DNA: TGCGCCAGCAGCTACCGGACAGAAGATAATTCACCCCTCCACTTT
J: TRBJ2-7; V: TRBV5-6; size: once; D: -; CDR3: CASSPKTGSYYEQYF; DNA: TGTGCCAGCAGCCCCAAAACGGGGAGCTACTACGAGCAGTACTTC
J: TRBJ2-7; V: TRBV19; size: -; D: TRBD1; CDR3: CASRHGQGYEQYF; DNA: TGTGCCAGTCGCCATGGACAGGGATACGAGCAGTACTTC
J: TRBJ2-7; V: TRBV6-5; size: -; D: -; CDR3: CASSYGQAGYYEQYF; DNA: TGTGCCAGCAGTTACGGGCAGGCAGGCTACTACGAGCAGTACTTC
J: TRBJ2-1; V: TRBV5-1; size: -; D: -; CDR3: CASSFVRAEGNEQFF; DNA: TGCGCCAGCAGCTTTGTCAGGGCGGAGGGCAATGAGCAGTTCTTC
J: TRBJ1-1; V: TRBV15; size: few; D: -; CDR3: CATSRNTGVNTEAFF; DNA: TGTGCCACCAGCAGAAATACAGGAGTGAACACTGAAGCTTTCTTT
J: TRBJ2-1; V: TRBV2; size: -; D: TRBD2; CDR3: CASRASGGAYNEQFF; DNA: TGTGCCAGCAGGGCTAGCGGGGGGGCCTACAATGAGCAGTTCTTC
J: TRBJ1-2; V: TRBV7-9; size: -; D: -; CDR3: CASSISGGRNYGYTF; DNA: TGTGCCAGCAGCATCTCGGGGGGTCGGAACTATGGCTACACCTTC
J: TRBJ2-1; V: TRBV12-5; size: -; D: -; CDR3: CASGFGGAGEQFF; DNA: TGTGCTAGTGGTTTTGGGGGGGCAGGGGAGCAGTTCTTC